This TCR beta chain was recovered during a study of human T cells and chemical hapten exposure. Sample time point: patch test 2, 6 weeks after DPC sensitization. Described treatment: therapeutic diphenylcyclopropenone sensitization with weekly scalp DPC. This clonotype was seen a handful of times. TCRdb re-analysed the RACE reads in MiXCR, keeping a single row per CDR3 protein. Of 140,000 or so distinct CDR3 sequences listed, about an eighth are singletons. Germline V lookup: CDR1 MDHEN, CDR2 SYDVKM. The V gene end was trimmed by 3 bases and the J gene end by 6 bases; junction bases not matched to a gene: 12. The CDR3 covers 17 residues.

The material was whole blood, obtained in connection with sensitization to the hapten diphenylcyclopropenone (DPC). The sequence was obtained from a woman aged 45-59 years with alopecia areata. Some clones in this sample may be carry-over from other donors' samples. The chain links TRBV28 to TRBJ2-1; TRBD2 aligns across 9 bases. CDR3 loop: CASSFQAGGGPVNEQFF. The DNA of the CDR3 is TGTGCCAGCAGTTTCCAGGCGGGAGGGGGTCCCGTCAATGAGCAGTTCTTC.